The 10 T cell receptor beta chains presented below share a single source sample, sequenced in a study of breast tumors, draining lymph nodes, adjacent tissues. TCRdb itself ran the multiplex PCR reads through MiXCR, one entry per CDR3 protein. This table holds 9,500 to 12,000 distinct CDR3 sequences, less than 70% found once. Specimen: breast tumor tissue. These receptors were taken from a female donor with breast cancer. Some clones in this sample may be carry-over from other donors' samples.

This clonotype was seen more than once but under ten times. This chain uses TRBV2 with TRBJ2-1, with TRBD2 as a possible D gene (6 bases). This CDR3 has 15 amino acids. The germline CDR1 and CDR2 sequences are SNHLY and FYNNEI. With 4 bases removed from V and 0 bases from J, the gap between germline ends came to 10 bases. CDR3 region: CASSAGRDSYNEQFF. The CDR3 DNA reads TGTGCCAGCAGTGCCGGGCGGGACTCCTACAATGAGCAGTTCTTC.

The chain carries TRBV20-1 and TRBJ2-7, with unresolved D. Germline CDR1 is DFQATT and CDR2 is SNEGSKA (reference sequence). V lost 4 bases and J lost 1, with 14 bases in between. The CDR3 is 14 residues long. The CDR3 sequence: CSAMSGWGSYEQYF. The CDR3 DNA is TGCAGTGCTATGTCCGGGTGGGGTTCCTACGAGCAGTACTTC.

Turning to this clonotype: Sequence at one end of the junction differs from germline and may be a read error. The chain couples TRBV7-9 to TRBJ2-7, with 7 bases aligning to TRBD1. The CDR3 totals 13 residues. Germline-derived CDR1 and CDR2 are SEHNR and FQNEAQ (reference sequence). This CDR3 is CACSSLGTAEQYF. The CDR3 coding sequence is TGTGCCTGCAGCTCACTCGGGACAGCCGAGCAGTACTTC.

CDR3 protein: CASSLGGSGRTEQYF. CDR3 bases: TGTGCCAGCAGCTTAGGGGGTAGCGGGAGGACCGAGCAGTACTTC. The chain has TRBV7-2 and TRBJ2-7; 10 bases are a match to TRBD2. This CDR3 has 15 amino acids. After removal of 1 base from V and 6 bases from J, the junction contained 6 bases not matched to a gene. Germline V gene lookup returns CDR1 SGHTA and CDR2 FQGNSA.

To note about this clonotype: This may arise from a read error, as a much more abundant clone is one base away. The rearrangement uses TRBV7-3 and TRBJ2-1; TRBD2 aligns across 7 bases. Germline-derived CDR1 and CDR2 are SGHTA and FQGTGA. The CDR3 runs to 15 residues. The CDR3 region has the DNA TGTGCCAGCAGCTTGACTAGCACCCCTTACAATGAGCAGCTCTTC. Encoded protein: CASSLTSTPYNEQLF.

Notes on this clonotype: Sequence at one end of the junction differs from germline and may be a read error. The CDR3 sequence is CATSDLRTGYNEPQHF. CDR3 nucleotide sequence: TGTGCCACCAGTGATTTGCGTACAGGGTACAATGAGCCCCAGCATTTT. The chain employs TRBV24-1 and TRBJ1-5; D is perhaps TRBD1 (6 bases). There are 16 residues in the CDR3. Per germline, CDR1 KGHDR and CDR2 SFDVKD.

Note on this clonotype: A read error may produce the germline difference seen at one junction end. The DNA for the CDR3 is TGTGCCAGCAGCGTACCACCGTACAATGAGAAGCTGTTC. Translated, it gives CASSVPPYNEKLF. The chain employs TRBV9 and TRBJ2-1, with D unclear. There are 13 residues in the CDR3. In germline, CDR1 is SGDLS, CDR2 YYNGEE.

This sequence joins TRBV6-1 and TRBJ1-2; D call uncertain. From germline, CDR1 is MNHNS and CDR2 SASEGT. The V end was cut by 11 bases, the J end by 0 bases, with 7 bases between. CDR3 size: 11 residues. The CDR3 nucleotides read TGTGCCGTCGAGGCTAACTATGGCTACACCTTC. Encoded protein: CAVEANYGYTF.

This clonotype has a handful of counts. Written as DNA, the CDR3 is TGTGCCAGCAGGCTCGCGCTCGGGGAGCTGTTTTTT. Encoded protein: CASRLALGELFF. This chain connects TRBV2 to TRBJ2-2, with D uncertain. The germline V gene has CDR1 SNHLY and CDR2 FYNNEI. The V and J ends lost 6 bases and 7 bases respectively, with 9 bases between them. The CDR3 loop spans 12 amino acids.

In its sample, this clonotype is medium-sized (0.01 to 0.1%). The V and J genes are TRBV6-2 or TRBV6-3 and TRBJ2-3; D is undetermined. The germline CDR1 and CDR2 sequences are MNHEY and SVGEGT. Trimming cost V 10 bases and J 2 bases, with 19 bases left between them. The CDR3 runs to 15 residues. CDR3 region: CATQPGRTDTDTQYF. The DNA for the CDR3 is TGTGCCACGCAACCAGGACGGACCGACACAGATACGCAGTATTTT.